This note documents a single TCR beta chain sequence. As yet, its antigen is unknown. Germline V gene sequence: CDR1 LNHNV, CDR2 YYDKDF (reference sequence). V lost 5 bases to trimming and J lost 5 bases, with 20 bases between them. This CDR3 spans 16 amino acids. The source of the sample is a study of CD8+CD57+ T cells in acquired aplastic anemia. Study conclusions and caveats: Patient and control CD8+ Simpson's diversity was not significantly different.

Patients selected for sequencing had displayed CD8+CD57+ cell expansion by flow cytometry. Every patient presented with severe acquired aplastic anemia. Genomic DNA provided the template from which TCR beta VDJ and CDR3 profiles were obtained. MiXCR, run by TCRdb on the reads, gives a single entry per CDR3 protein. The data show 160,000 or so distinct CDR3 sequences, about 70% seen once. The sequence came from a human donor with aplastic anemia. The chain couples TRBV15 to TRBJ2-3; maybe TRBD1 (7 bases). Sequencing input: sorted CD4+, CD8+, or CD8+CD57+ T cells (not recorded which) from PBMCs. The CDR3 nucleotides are TGTGCCACCAGCCCCCAGCGGGCAGGGGGAATAGATACGCAGTATTTT. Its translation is CATSPQRAGGIDTQYF.